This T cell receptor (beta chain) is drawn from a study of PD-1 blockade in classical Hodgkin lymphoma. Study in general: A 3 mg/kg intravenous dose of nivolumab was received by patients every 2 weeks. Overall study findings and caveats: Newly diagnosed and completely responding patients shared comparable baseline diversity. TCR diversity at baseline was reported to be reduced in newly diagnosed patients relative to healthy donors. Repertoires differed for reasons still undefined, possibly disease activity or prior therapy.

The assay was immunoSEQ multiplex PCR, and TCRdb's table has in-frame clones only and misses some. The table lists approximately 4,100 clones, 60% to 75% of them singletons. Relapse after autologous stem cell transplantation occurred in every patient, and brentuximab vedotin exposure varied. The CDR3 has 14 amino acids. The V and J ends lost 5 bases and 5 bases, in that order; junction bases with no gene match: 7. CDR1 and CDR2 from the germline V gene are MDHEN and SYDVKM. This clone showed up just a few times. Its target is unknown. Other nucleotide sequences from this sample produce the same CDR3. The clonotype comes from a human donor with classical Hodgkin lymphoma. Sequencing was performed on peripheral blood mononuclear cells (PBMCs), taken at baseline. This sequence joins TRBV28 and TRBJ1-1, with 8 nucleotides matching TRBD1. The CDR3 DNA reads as TGTGCCAGCAGTCGACAGGGGCTAGGGACTGAAGCTTTCTTT. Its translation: CASSRQGLGTEAFF.